The clone carrying this TCR beta chain was recorded only once. No antigen is known for it. Other DNA sequences from this sample encode an identical CDR3 as well. This entry comes from a study of shared clonotypes between healthy human individuals. General observations from the study: The expectation was that sequencing depth would affect clonotype sharing among donors. Several donors held about 4.5% of naive CD4 clonotypes in common.

Methods used by the authors: ImmunoSEQ only sent back junction sequences with no quality scores, so filtering was done differently. TCRdb's copy holds only in-frame clones and misses some; the assay was immunoSEQ multiplex PCR. The V and J calls and clone size are taken from that table; D and trimming were inferred from the DNA. The sample yields over a million clones, less than 99% seen once. Germline V gene lookup returns CDR1 SEHNR and CDR2 FQNEAQ (reference sequence). With 4 bases removed from V and 2 bases from J, the gap between germline ends came to 5 bases. This CDR3 comprises 12 residues. Source material: naive CD4+ T cells sorted from blood. Subset in this sample: CD45RA+ positively selected. The receptor comes from a man aged 25-45 years in good health. The chain recombines TRBV7-9 with TRBJ2-5; D not resolved. CDR3 residues: CASSWGQETQYF. The CDR3 DNA sequence: TGTGCCAGCAGCTGGGGACAAGAGACCCAGTACTTC. Using reference TRBV7-9 and TRBJ2-5 for the parts outside the CDR3, the full variable domain is DTGVSQNPRHKITKRGQNVTFRCDPISEHNRLYWYRQTLGQGPEFLTYFQNEAQLEKSRLLSDRFSAERPKGSFSTLEIQRTEQGDSAMYLCASSWGQETQYFGPGTRLLVL.